The clone carrying this T cell receptor (beta chain) was seen a few times. Its antigen is as yet unknown. TCRdb reprocessed the reads via MiXCR and lists one record per CDR3 protein. Here the sample spans thousands of distinct CDR3 sequences, around 15% being singletons. These data originate in a study of liver allograft versus peripheral blood T cells. Looking at the study overall: The study compared liver allograft T cell receptor repertoires against peripheral blood repertoires of liver transplant recipients.

This CDR3 is 14 amino acids long. Germline V CDR1 and CDR2: SGHTA, FQGTGA. The V segment lost 5 bases and the J segment 1 base; nucleotides outside the gene matches: 4. Study-level results: Inside liver allografts, T cell receptor repertoires reportedly diverged from the repertoires found in peripheral blood.

The origin of this receptor is a human patient who had a liver transplant. Some T cells here may be from the graft donor. The chain carries TRBV7-3 and TRBJ1-1, with 7 nucleotides matching TRBD1. The CDR3 sequence: CASSPQGTNTEAFF. In DNA form, the CDR3 reads TGTGCCAGCAGCCCACAGGGGACGAACACTGAAGCTTTCTTT.